This section outlines one TCR beta chain sequence together with its context. Antigen: not known. This sample is part of a study of T cell repertoires in cytomegalovirus infection. Study background: Newly reported HLA-C-restricted and thoroughly characterized HLA-B-restricted CMV epitopes were employed.

MiXCR, run by TCRdb on the reads, gives a single entry per CDR3 protein. The sample records 250,000 to 300,000 distinct CDR3 sequences, around 20% being singletons. Germline loops: CDR1 SGHAT, CDR2 FQNNGV. The CDR3 has 14 residues. Trimming took 0 bases from V and 6 from J, leaving 9 bases between them. This clonotype was sampled from a human donor in good health (CMV status not recorded). Some clones in this sample may be carry-over from other donors' samples. The sample consisted of cultured PBMCs, taken from culture after CMV antigen stimulation. V gene TRBV11-2 combines with J gene TRBJ2-1, with D unclear. Here the CDR3 DNA reads TGTGCCAGCAGCTTAGATGTTAGCTTCAATGAGCAGTTCTTC. This sequence encodes CASSLDVSFNEQFF.